This TCR beta chain was found in a study of Ad26.COV2.S vaccination and SARS-CoV-2 variants. Study overall: In the study, Ad26.COV2.S was injected intramuscularly once, or twice 56 days apart.

Whole-study findings and limits: Post-vaccination breadth of spike-specific CD8+ and CD4+ T cell responses was reportedly substantial.

Note on this clone: Its antigen is not known.

Documented treatment: around 19 received Ad26.COV2.S at low or high dose, single or two shots; five or six received placebo; per-sample allocation not given. The investigators took samples on day 63 after the first vaccine or placebo injection. The vaccine delivered Wuhan-strain SARS-CoV-2 spike through an Ad26 vector. The data were produced by immunoSEQ multiplex PCR, yet TCRdb's version contains in-frame clones alone and is incomplete. The data hold approximately 500,000 clones, with around nine tenths observed a single time. V lost 3 bases, J lost 7 bases, and 9 bases lay in between. The CDR3 is made up of 13 amino acids. Germline loops: CDR1 SGHAT, CDR2 FQNNGV.

The material sequenced was peripheral blood, taken in a trial of Ad26.COV2.S vaccine versus placebo. The chain links TRBV11-2 to TRBJ2-2, with D unresolved. The source of this sequence is a person between 18 and 59 years old who received the Ad26.COV2.S COVID-19 vaccine or a placebo. DNA of the CDR3: TGTGCCAGCAGCTTGCTACGGGTCGGGGAGCTGTTTTTT. The encoded protein is CASSLLRVGELFF.